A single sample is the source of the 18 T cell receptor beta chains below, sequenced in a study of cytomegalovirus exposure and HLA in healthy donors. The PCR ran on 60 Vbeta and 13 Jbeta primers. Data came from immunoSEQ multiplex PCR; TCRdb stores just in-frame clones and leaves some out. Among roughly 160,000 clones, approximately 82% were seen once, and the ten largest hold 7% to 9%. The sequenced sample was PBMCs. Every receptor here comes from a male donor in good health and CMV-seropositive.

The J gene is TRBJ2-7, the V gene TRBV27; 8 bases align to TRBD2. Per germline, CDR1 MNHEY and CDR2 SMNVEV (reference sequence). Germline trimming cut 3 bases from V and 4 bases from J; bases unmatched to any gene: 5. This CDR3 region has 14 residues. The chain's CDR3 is CASSLREAGYEQYF. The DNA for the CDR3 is TGTGCCAGCAGTTTGCGGGAGGCGGGATACGAGCAGTACTTC.

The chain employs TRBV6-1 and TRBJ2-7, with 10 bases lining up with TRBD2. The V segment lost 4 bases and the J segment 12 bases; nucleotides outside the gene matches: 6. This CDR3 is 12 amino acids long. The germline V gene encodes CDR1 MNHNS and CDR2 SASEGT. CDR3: CASSGGLAAWYF. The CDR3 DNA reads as TGTGCCAGCAGTGGAGGACTAGCGGCGTGGTACTTC.

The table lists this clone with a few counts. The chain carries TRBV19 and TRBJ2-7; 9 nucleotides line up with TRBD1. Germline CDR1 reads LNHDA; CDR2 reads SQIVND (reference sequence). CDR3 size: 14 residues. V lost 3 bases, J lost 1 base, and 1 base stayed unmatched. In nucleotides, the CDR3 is TGTGCCAGTAGTATGACAGGGGGTTCCTACGAGCAGTACTTC. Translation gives CASSMTGGSYEQYF.

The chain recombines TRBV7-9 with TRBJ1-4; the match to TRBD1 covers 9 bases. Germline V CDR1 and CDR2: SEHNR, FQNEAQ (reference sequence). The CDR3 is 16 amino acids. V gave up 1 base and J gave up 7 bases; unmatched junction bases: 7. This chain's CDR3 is CASSLGTGADSEKLFF. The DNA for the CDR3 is TGTGCCAGCAGCTTAGGGACAGGGGCGGACAGTGAAAAACTGTTTTTT. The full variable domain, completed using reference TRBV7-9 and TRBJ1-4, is DTGVSQNPRHKITKRGQNVTFRCDPISEHNRLYWYRQTLGQGPEFLTYFQNEAQLEKSRLLSDRFSAERPKGSFSTLEIQRTEQGDSAMYLCASSLGTGADSEKLFFGSGTQLSVL.

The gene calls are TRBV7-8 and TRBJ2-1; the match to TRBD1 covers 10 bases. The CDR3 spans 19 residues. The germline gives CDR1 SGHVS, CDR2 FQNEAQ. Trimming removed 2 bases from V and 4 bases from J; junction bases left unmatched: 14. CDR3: CASSLRGTGDKGAYNEQFF. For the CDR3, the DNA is TGTGCCAGCAGCTTACGGGGGACAGGGGATAAGGGGGCTTACAATGAGCAGTTCTTC.

The CDR3 DNA follows: TGCGCCAGCAGCCAAGAGAGGGAGGGCTACACCTTC. Translating it yields CASSQEREGYTF. This chain uses TRBV4-1 with TRBJ1-2; D remains ambiguous. This CDR3 comprises 12 residues. Germline V gene sequence: CDR1 MGHRA, CDR2 YSYEKL. V was shortened by 0 bases and J by 8 bases, with 7 bases between the two germline ends.

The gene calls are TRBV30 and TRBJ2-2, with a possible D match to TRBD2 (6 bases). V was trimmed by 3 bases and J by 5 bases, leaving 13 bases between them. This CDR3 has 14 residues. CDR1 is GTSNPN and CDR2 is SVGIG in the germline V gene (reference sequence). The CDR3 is CAWSPLGGTGELFF. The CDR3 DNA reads TGTGCCTGGAGCCCCCTCGGGGGTACCGGGGAGCTGTTTTTT. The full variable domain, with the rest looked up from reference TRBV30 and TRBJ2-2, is SQTIHQWPATLVQPVGSPLSLECTVEGTSNPNLYWYRQAAGRGLQLLFYSVGIGQISSEVPQNLSASRPQDRQFILSSKKLLLSDSGFYLCAWSPLGGTGELFFGEGSRLTVL.

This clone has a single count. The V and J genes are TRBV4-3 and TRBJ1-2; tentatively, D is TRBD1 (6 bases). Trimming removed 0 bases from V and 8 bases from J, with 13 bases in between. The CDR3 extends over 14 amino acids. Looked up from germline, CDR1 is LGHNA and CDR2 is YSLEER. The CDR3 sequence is CASSQDPTGGGYTF. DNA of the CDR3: TGCGCCAGCAGCCAAGATCCGACGGGGGGCGGCTACACCTTC.

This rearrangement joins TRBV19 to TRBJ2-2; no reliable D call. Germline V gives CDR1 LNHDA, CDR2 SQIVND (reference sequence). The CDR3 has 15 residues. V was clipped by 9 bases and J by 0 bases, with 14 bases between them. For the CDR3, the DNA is TGTGCCAGCCATCCTAGGCCATCGAACACCGGGGAGCTGTTTTTT. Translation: CASHPRPSNTGELFF.

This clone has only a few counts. The DNA for the CDR3 is TGCGCCAGCAGCTACTTAGACACACCGAACACTGAAGCTTTCTTT. Its translation is CASSYLDTPNTEAFF. The rearrangement links TRBV4-3 to TRBJ1-1; D gene ambiguous. Germline V gene sequence: CDR1 LGHNA, CDR2 YSLEER. With 5 bases removed from V and 1 base from J, the gap between germline ends came to 14 bases. The CDR3 runs 15 residues.

CDR3 nucleotide sequence: TGTGCCACGGGACTAGCGGGAGGGCCTGGCCGAGGGGAGACCCAGTACTTC. It specifies CATGLAGGPGRGETQYF. V and J are TRBV19 and TRBJ2-5, with 16 bases fitting TRBD2. The CDR3 totals 17 residues. Trimming removed 10 bases from V and 5 bases from J; junction bases left unmatched: 13. Germline V CDR1 and CDR2: LNHDA, SQIVND (reference sequence).

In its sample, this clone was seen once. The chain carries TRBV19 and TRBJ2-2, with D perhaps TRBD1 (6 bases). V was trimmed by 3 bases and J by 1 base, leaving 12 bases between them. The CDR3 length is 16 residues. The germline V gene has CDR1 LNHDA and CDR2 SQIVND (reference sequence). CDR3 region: CASSIGGHLNTGELFF. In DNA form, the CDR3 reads TGTGCCAGTAGTATTGGGGGCCATCTGAACACCGGGGAGCTGTTTTTT.

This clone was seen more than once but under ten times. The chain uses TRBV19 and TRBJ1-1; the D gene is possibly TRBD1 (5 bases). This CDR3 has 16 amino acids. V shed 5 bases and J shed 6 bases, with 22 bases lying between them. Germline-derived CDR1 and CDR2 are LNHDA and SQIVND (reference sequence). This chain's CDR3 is CASSSVMEGDVAEAFF. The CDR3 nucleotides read TGTGCCAGTAGTTCTGTTATGGAAGGGGATGTCGCTGAAGCTTTCTTT.

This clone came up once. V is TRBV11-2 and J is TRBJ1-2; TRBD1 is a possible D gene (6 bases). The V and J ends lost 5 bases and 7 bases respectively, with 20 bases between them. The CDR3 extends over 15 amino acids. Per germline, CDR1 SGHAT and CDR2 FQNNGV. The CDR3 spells CASSRWGRGEGGYTF. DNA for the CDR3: TGTGCCAGCAGCCGGTGGGGCAGGGGCGAGGGTGGCTACACCTTC.

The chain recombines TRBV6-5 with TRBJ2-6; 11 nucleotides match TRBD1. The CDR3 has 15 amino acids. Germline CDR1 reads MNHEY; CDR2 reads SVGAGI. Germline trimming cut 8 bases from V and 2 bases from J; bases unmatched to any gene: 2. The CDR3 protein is CASGTGGPGANVLTF. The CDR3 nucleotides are TGTGCCAGCGGGACAGGGGGTCCTGGGGCCAACGTCCTGACTTTC.

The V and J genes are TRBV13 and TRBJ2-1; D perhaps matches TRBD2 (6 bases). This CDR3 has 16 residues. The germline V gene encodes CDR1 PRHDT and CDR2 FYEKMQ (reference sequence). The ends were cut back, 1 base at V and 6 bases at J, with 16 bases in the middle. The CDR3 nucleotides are TGTGCCAGCAGCTTAGTACCAGCGGGCTCTTCCAATGAGCAGTTCTTC. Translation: CASSLVPAGSSNEQFF.

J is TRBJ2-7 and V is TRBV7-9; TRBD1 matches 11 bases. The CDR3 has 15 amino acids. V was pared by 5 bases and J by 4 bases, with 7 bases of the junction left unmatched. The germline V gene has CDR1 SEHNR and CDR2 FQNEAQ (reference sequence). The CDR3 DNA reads TGTGCCAGCAGCATTGGGACAGGGGGTTTATACGAGCAGTACTTC. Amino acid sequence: CASSIGTGGLYEQYF.

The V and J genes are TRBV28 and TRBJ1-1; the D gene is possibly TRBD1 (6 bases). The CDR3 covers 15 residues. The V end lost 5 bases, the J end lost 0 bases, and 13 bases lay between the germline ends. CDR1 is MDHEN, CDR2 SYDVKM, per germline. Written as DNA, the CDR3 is TGTGCCAGCAGTCCACAGGGCGTGATGAACACTGAAGCTTTCTTT. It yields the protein CASSPQGVMNTEAFF. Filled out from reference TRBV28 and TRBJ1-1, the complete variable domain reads DVKVTQSSRYLVKRTGEKVFLECVQDMDHENMFWYRQDPGLGLRLIYFSYDVKMKEKGDIPEGYSVSREKKERFSLILESASTNQTSMYLCASSPQGVMNTEAFFGQGTRLTVV.